This entry describes one TCR beta chain. Its antigen is undetermined. Researchers classed hyperthyroidism as stable given no ophthalmopathy within 18 months of follow-up. This specimen comes from a study of Graves' ophthalmopathy and Graves' hyperthyroidism. Overall study results and limits: Blood was where most expanded thyroid clonotypes above 0.001 frequency also turned up. Ophthalmopathy progression cases were predicted by the model with 70.59% sensitivity and 72% to 80% specificity.

V was pared by 0 bases and J by 4 bases, with 6 bases between. The CDR3 runs 13 residues. Germline CDR1 is WSHSY and CDR2 is SAAADI. Transcripts of RNA were the source for amplifying TCR beta CDR3 regions. Following a first-round RT-PCR that used HTBI primers, a second-round multiplex PCR was carried out. From the multiplex PCR reads, TCRdb called clonotypes with MiXCR, one entry per CDR3 protein. Of hundreds of thousands of distinct CDR3 sequences listed, about 20% were seen once; the top ten hold roughly 6.9%. This chain connects TRBV10-2 to TRBJ1-1; TRBD1 is a possible D gene (5 bases). This clonotype was sampled from a young woman with stable Graves' hyperthyroidism. Some clones in this sample may be carry-over from other donors' samples. The sequenced sample was peripheral blood. CDR3 protein: CASSESGGTEAFF. The DNA of the CDR3 is TGCGCCAGCAGTGAGTCGGGGGGCACTGAAGCTTTCTTT.